One and the same sample provided the 3 T cell receptor beta chains below, sequenced in a study of identical twins. TCRdb independently ran MiXCR on the 5' RACE reads; one entry per CDR3 protein. The repertoire consists of around 960,000 distinct CDR3 sequences, with around 12% occurring once and the leading ten covering about 1.5%. Separately, the same data were catalogued under a study of yellow fever vaccine responses in identical twins.

Sequencing was performed on PBMCs. The source of these receptors is a woman aged 18-30 years in good health.

The genes are TRBV2 and TRBJ2-3; 11 nucleotides match TRBD2. Germline CDR1 reads SNHLY; CDR2 reads FYNNEI. Trimming removed 6 bases from V and 4 bases from J; junction bases left unmatched: 3. The CDR3 runs 14 residues. CDR3 coding DNA: TGTGCCAGCAGACTAGCGGGAGTTCCAGATACGCAGTATTTT. This sequence encodes CASRLAGVPDTQYF.

This clonotype has only a few counts. V usage is TRBV4-1 and J usage is TRBJ2-1; TRBD2 matches 11 bases. The J segment lost 3 bases and the V segment lost 2 bases, leaving 3 bases of the junction unmatched. The CDR3 is made up of 16 amino acids. Germline lookup yields CDR1 MGHRA and CDR2 YSYEKL. The CDR3 DNA sequence: TGCGCCAGCAGCCAACGACTAGCGGGGAGCTACAATGAGCAGTTCTTC. It encodes CASSQRLAGSYNEQFF.

The rearrangement joins TRBV4-1 to TRBJ2-2; 10 positions match TRBD2. The germline CDR1 and CDR2 sequences are MGHRA and YSYEKL. There are 18 residues in the CDR3. V was pared by 1 base and J by 3 bases, with 8 bases of the junction left unmatched. CDR3 coding DNA: TGCGCCAGCAGCCAAGTCCTAGCGGGAGTAGGGGACACCGGGGAGCTGTTTTTT. This sequence encodes CASSQVLAGVGDTGELFF.